This TCR beta chain was captured in a study of T cells after posttransplantation cyclophosphamide. Treatment was busulfan-fludarabine conditioning, a marrow graft, and cyclophosphamide on days +3 and +4. After removal of 3 bases from V and 5 bases from J, the junction contained 5 bases not matched to a gene. CDR3 length: 15 amino acids. CDR1 and CDR2 (germline): LNHDA, SQIVND (reference sequence). Method: immunoSEQ multiplex PCR; TCRdb's copy keeps in-frame clones and lacks some. Among about 19,000 clones, around 87% were seen once, and the ten largest hold 6% to 8.5%. The sequence came from a female patient between 40 and 50 years old who received an allogeneic stem cell transplant from a related donor, was CMV-positive, and had no GVHD. Among the T cells, some may be from the graft donor. The gene calls are TRBV19 and TRBJ2-2, with TRBD1 identical over 8 bases. This specimen consisted of PBMCs, obtained after allogeneic stem cell transplant with posttransplant cyclophosphamide. Here the CDR3 DNA reads TGTGCCAGTAGTATCCCAGGGGGCAGGACCGGGGAGCTGTTTTTT. Its translation: CASSIPGGRTGELFF.